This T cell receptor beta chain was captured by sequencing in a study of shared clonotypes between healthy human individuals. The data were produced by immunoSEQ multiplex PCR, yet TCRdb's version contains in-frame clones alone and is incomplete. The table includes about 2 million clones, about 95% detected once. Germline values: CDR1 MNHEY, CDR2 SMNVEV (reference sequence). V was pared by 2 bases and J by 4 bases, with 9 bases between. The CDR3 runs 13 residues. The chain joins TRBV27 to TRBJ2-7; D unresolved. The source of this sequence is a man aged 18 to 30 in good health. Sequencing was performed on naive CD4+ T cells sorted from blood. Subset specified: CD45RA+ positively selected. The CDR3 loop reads CASSLKVGYEQYF. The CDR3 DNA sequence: TGTGCCAGCAGTTTAAAGGTTGGTTACGAGCAGTACTTC.